This T cell receptor beta chain was sequenced during a study of T cell responses to AZD1222 COVID-19 vaccine. A single count supports this clone. This CDR3 has 16 residues. Germline CDR1 reads LGHNA; CDR2 reads YNFKEQ. V gave up 4 bases and J gave up 2 bases; unmatched junction bases: 6. Measured with immunoSEQ multiplex PCR; TCRdb has only the in-frame clones, and not every one. In the table there are 110,000 to 150,000 clones, more than 80% of which are singletons. This receptor was obtained from an adult in good health. This chain uses TRBV4-2 with TRBJ1-4; TRBD1 matches 8 bases. Sequencing was performed on peripheral blood, taken on day 0 of AZD1222 vaccination. As DNA, the CDR3 is TGTGCCAGCAGCCGCACGACAGGGGACACTAATGAAAAACTGTTTTTT. The encoded protein is CASSRTTGDTNEKLFF.